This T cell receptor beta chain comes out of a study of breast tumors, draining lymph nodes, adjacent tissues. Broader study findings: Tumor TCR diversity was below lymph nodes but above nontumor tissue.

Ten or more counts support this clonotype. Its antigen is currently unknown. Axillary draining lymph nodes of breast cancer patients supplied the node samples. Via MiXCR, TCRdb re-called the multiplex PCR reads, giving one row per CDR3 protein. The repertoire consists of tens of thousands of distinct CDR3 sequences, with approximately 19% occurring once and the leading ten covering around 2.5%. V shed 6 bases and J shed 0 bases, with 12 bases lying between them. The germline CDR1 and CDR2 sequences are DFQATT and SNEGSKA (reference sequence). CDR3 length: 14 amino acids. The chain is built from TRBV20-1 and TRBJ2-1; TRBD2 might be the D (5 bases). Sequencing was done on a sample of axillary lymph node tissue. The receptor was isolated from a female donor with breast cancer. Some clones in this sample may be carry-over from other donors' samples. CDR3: CSASAGLSYNEQFF. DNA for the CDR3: TGCAGTGCGAGTGCGGGTCTCTCCTACAATGAGCAGTTCTTC.